Sequencing of this T cell receptor beta chain was carried out in a study of Ad26.COV2.S vaccination and SARS-CoV-2 variants. CDR3 length: 14 amino acids. Trimming cost V 6 bases and J 6 bases; bases outside gene matches: 7. Germline assignment: CDR1 MNHEY and CDR2 SVGAGI. Treatment described: some 20 received Ad26.COV2.S at low or high dose, single or two shots; about 5 received placebo; per-sample allocation not given. Sampling was done on day 63 after the first vaccine or placebo injection. Data came from immunoSEQ multiplex PCR; TCRdb stores just in-frame clones and leaves some out. This sample has some 390,000 clones, with 75% to 90% found just once.

This sequence originates from a person between 18 and 65 years old who received the Ad26.COV2.S COVID-19 vaccine or a placebo. Sequences were derived from peripheral blood, sampled in a trial of Ad26.COV2.S vaccine versus placebo. The rearrangement uses TRBV6-5 and TRBJ2-7; 11 bases fit TRBD1. The CDR3 region is CASRKDRGLGEQYF. In nucleotides, the CDR3 is TGTGCCAGCAGAAAGGACAGGGGGCTCGGCGAGCAGTACTTC.